This T cell receptor (beta chain) was captured by sequencing in a study of CD8+CD57+ T cells in acquired aplastic anemia. At the level of the study: CD4+ cells from healthy donors averaged approximately 11 million reads.

General observations from the study: Overlapping CD8+ CDR3 repertoires of patients and controls contained twenty-nine shared sequences. A significant difference in CD8+ Simpson's diversity between patients and controls was not found.

Concerning this clonotype: Its target is unknown.

Genomic DNA constituted the template upon which TCR beta VDJ and CDR3 profiling was performed. Each CDR3 protein gets one entry after TCRdb re-called the reads with MiXCR. The table includes roughly 420,000 distinct CDR3 sequences, around 72% detected once. Trimming took 6 bases from V and 2 from J, leaving 13 bases between them. This CDR3 comprises 13 residues. The V gene's germline CDR1 is DFQATT and CDR2 SNEGSKA (reference sequence). This chain joins TRBV20-1 and TRBJ1-1; TRBD1 might be the D (5 bases). The sequencing sample was made of sorted CD4+, CD8+, or CD8+CD57+ T cells (not recorded which) from PBMCs. The TCR comes from a human donor in good health, serving as a control. The CDR3 DNA reads as TGCAGTGCGACAGATACAACCAACACTGAAGCTTTCTTT. Amino acids: CSATDTTNTEAFF.